These 2 T cell receptor beta chains were sequenced from one sample in a study of OX40 agonist ivuxolimab in advanced cancers. Method: immunoSEQ multiplex PCR; TCRdb's copy keeps in-frame clones and lacks some. Among some 90,000 clones listed, more than 70% were seen once. Sequences were derived from CD4+ or CD8+ T cells sorted from blood, sampled in a trial of the OX40 agonist ivuxolimab. The receptors derive from an adult with an advanced solid tumor such as melanoma, head and neck, liver or kidney cancer.

The chain's CDR3 is CASSSGRTGTGELFF. CDR3 DNA sequence: TGTGCCAGCAGCTCGGGCCGGACGGGCACCGGGGAGCTGTTTTTT. The rearrangement links TRBV5-4 to TRBJ2-2; D call uncertain. Germline V gene data show CDR1 as SGHNT and CDR2 as YYREEE (reference sequence). The CDR3 has 15 amino acids. V was shortened by 3 bases and J by 4 bases, with 13 bases between the two germline ends.

J is TRBJ1-4 and V is TRBV5-1, with TRBD1 matching 7 bases. Germline CDR1 SGHRS, CDR2 YFSETQ. The CDR3 sequence is 15 residues long. Trimming at V came to 2 bases and at J to 7 bases, leaving 8 bases not matched to a gene. The CDR3 DNA is TGCGCCAGCAGCTTATCGGGACAGCCTACTGAAAAACTGTTTTTT. Translation gives CASSLSGQPTEKLFF.